These T cell receptor beta chains were read from a single sample in a study of human T cells and chemical hapten exposure. Each CDR3 protein is one row after TCRdb ran MiXCR on the RACE reads. The sample lists 60,000 to 80,000 distinct CDR3 sequences; roughly 6.7% were seen once. The sample was whole blood, taken in connection with sensitization to the hapten diphenylcyclopropenone (DPC). Source of these receptors: a woman aged 30 to 39 with alopecia areata. Some clones in this sample may be carry-over from other donors' samples. Both conserved end residues are part of each CDR3. A D gene is named only where the DNA matches it firmly. The size of a clone is reported for some rows only, either as once, few or many, or as a class for expanded clones.

v_call	clone_size	j_call	d_call	cdr3_nt	cdr3_aa
TRBV20-1	many	TRBJ1-3	TRBD1	TGCAGTGCTCGGAAGGACAGGGGGAGGCTGGACACCATATATTTT	CSARKDRGRLDTIYF
TRBV20-1	many	TRBJ2-7	-	TGCAGTGTGAGCGGTACCTACGAGCAGTACTTC	CSVSGTYEQYF
TRBV12-3/TRBV12-4	-	TRBJ1-2	TRBD1	TGTGCCAGCAGTTTGACAGGGGCAGAGTTGCGCGGCTACACCTTC	CASSLTGAELRGYTF
TRBV5-1	many	TRBJ1-1	-	TGCGCCAGCAGGGATGGGCGGTTGAACACTGAAGCTTTCTTT	CASRDGRLNTEAFF
TRBV12-3/TRBV12-4	many	TRBJ2-2	-	TGTGCCAGCAGTTTGGGGGACACCTACACCGGGGAGCTGTTTTTT	CASSLGDTYTGELFF
TRBV4-2	many	TRBJ2-1	-	TGTGCCAGCAGCCAAGACAGGGGCCACAATGAGCAGTTCTTC	CASSQDRGHNEQFF
TRBV20-1	many	TRBJ1-5	-	TGCAGTGCTTGCCTTTCTGGCAATCAGCCCCAGCATTTT	CSACLSGNQPQHF
TRBV27	many	TRBJ1-3	-	TGTGCCAGCAGTTTCTCCCCAAGCTCTGGAAACACCATATATTTT	CASSFSPSSGNTIYF
TRBV6-2/TRBV6-3	-	TRBJ2-1	TRBD2	TGTGCCAGCAGTTACAGCGGGGGCCCGGAGCAGTTCTTC	CASSYSGGPEQFF
TRBV5-1	many	TRBJ2-3	TRBD1	TGCGCCAGCAGCAAAGGACAGGATCTTAAAGATACGCAGTATTTT	CASSKGQDLKDTQYF
TRBV6-5	many	TRBJ2-1	TRBD2	TGTGCCAGCAGTTACTTTTCCGGGACTAGAGGTTTCAATGAGCAGTTCTTC	CASSYFSGTRGFNEQFF
TRBV6-5	many	TRBJ1-1	TRBD1	TGTGCCAGCAGTTCCTTCGGGACAGGGACGTTTGAAGCTTTCTTT	CASSSFGTGTFEAFF
TRBV5-4	many	TRBJ1-2	-	TGTGCCAGCAGCTATTATGGTCAGGGGATGGCTGGCTATGGCTACACCTTC	CASSYYGQGMAGYGYTF
TRBV13	many	TRBJ1-1	TRBD1	TGTGCCAGCAGCTTAGGGACAGGGCTTACGAACACTGAAGCTTTCTTT	CASSLGTGLTNTEAFF
TRBV12-5	many	TRBJ2-7	-	TGTGCTAGTGGTTTGGTAGGACGCTACGAGCAGTACTTC	CASGLVGRYEQYF
TRBV5-1	many	TRBJ2-2	TRBD2	TGCGCCAGCAGCCTAGCGGGAACTGGAGTCGGGGAGCTGTTTTTT	CASSLAGTGVGELFF
TRBV7-8	many	TRBJ1-3	-	TGTGCCAGCAGCTTAGCCTACTCTGGAAACACCATATATTTT	CASSLAYSGNTIYF
TRBV12-5	few	TRBJ1-3	-	TGTGCTAGTGGTTCCTCTGGCTCTGGAAACACCATATATTTT	CASGSSGSGNTIYF
TRBV5-1	many	TRBJ2-3	-	TGCGCCAGCAGTCCCCCTCTCGGGGGAAGCACAGATACGCAGTATTTT	CASSPPLGGSTDTQYF
TRBV5-1	many	TRBJ2-5	TRBD2	TGCGCCAGCAGGTTAAGCGGGGGGGCCGAGACCCAGTACTTC	CASRLSGGAETQYF
TRBV19	many	TRBJ1-2	-	TGTGCCAGTAGTATATTGACGGCCCCCCCGCTCTATGGCTACACCTTC	CASSILTAPPLYGYTF
TRBV13	-	TRBJ2-1	TRBD2	TGTGCCAGCAGCCCCCGGGGGAGGGGAGATGAGCAGTTCTTC	CASSPRGRGDEQFF
TRBV6-5	many	TRBJ1-2	-	TGTGCCAGCAGTTCCCCCGGTGAGGGTGGCTACACCTTC	CASSSPGEGGYTF
TRBV7-2	-	TRBJ2-1	TRBD2	TGTGCCAGCAGCTCAAAACTAGCGGTGGTAGGTTACAATGAGCAGTTCTTC	CASSSKLAVVGYNEQFF
TRBV6-5	-	TRBJ2-2	TRBD1	TGTGCCAGCTCACGAGGAGACAGGGGGACCGGGGAGCTGTTTTTT	CASSRGDRGTGELFF
TRBV2	many	TRBJ1-5	-	TGTGCCAGCAGCCGGGACGGCTCTTATCAGCCCCAGCATTTT	CASSRDGSYQPQHF
TRBV5-5	many	TRBJ2-5	TRBD2	TGTGCCAGCAGCCAGGGACTAGCGGAGATCCAAGAGACCCAGTACTTC	CASSQGLAEIQETQYF
TRBV20-1	many	TRBJ2-3	TRBD2	TGCAGTGCTAGAGGCACCCGGCGACTAGCGGACACAGATACGCAGTATTTT	CSARGTRRLADTDTQYF
TRBV6-5	many	TRBJ2-6	-	TGTGCCAGCAGTACACTAACAGGGGCCAACGTCCTGACTTTC	CASSTLTGANVLTF
TRBV18	many	TRBJ1-3	-	TGTGCCAGCTCACCGCAGGGAGGGAGTGGAAACACCATATATTTT	CASSPQGGSGNTIYF
TRBV5-6	many	TRBJ1-1	-	TGTGCCAGCAGTTGGGTTGCAGGGTCTGAAGCTTTCTTT	CASSWVAGSEAFF
TRBV5-1	many	TRBJ2-3	TRBD2	TGCGCCAGCAGCTTCTCAGCGGGGGGGCCAGATACGCAGTATTTT	CASSFSAGGPDTQYF
TRBV20-1	many	TRBJ1-1	-	TGCAGTGCTAGCCTAAAGCCCACTGAAGCTTTCTTT	CSASLKPTEAFF
TRBV11-2	many	TRBJ2-3	-	TGTGCCAGCAGCTTAGTGGCCGTAGATACGCAGTATTTT	CASSLVAVDTQYF
TRBV19	many	TRBJ2-5	TRBD1	TGTGCCAGTAGTGCATACACCGGGACAGGGAGGGGAGAGACCCAGTACTTC	CASSAYTGTGRGETQYF
TRBV6-1	few	TRBJ2-5	TRBD1	TGTGCCAGCAGTCAACAACAGGGGGTGGGGGCCCAGTACTTC	CASSQQQGVGAQYF
TRBV2	many	TRBJ1-1	-	TGTGCCAGCAACCTGGACAGGAACACTGAAGCTTTCTTT	CASNLDRNTEAFF
TRBV20-1	many	TRBJ1-1	TRBD1	TGCAGTGCTAGAGCCTCGACAGGGAGCACTGAAGCTTTCTTT	CSARASTGSTEAFF
TRBV7-3	many	TRBJ1-6	-	TGTGCCAGCAGCTTATCTTATAATTCACCCCTCCACTTT	CASSLSYNSPLHF
TRBV30	-	TRBJ2-3	-	TGTGCCTGGAGGGAGGGGGGGTCTTTGGGGGGCACAGATACGCAGTATTTT	CAWREGGSLGGTDTQYF
TRBV5-1	many	TRBJ2-3	TRBD2	TGCGCCAGCAGCAGGGGACTAGTAGAAGTTGCAGATACGCAGTATTTT	CASSRGLVEVADTQYF
TRBV30	few	TRBJ1-3	TRBD1	TGTGCCTGGAGTGCCGGGACAGGGTCCTCTGGAAACACCATATATTTT	CAWSAGTGSSGNTIYF
TRBV18	few	TRBJ2-5	-	TGTGCCAGCTCACCACCGACCCAAGAGACCCAGTACTTC	CASSPPTQETQYF
TRBV18	many	TRBJ1-5	-	TGTGCCAGCTCACCGAGAACTCGGAGCGGAAATAGCAATCAGCCCCAGCATTTT	CASSPRTRSGNSNQPQHF
TRBV18	many	TRBJ2-1	-	TGTGCCAGCTCCCATCCGAAGTTCAATGAGCAGTTCTTC	CASSHPKFNEQFF
TRBV6-1	many	TRBJ1-5	-	TGTGCCAGCAGTGATCAGGGGCAAAATCAGCCCCAGCATTTT	CASSDQGQNQPQHF
TRBV7-9	many	TRBJ1-2	-	TGTGCCAGCAGCACCATCCGGCGCGGCCCGTTAAGGGGAAACTATGGCTACACCTTC	CASSTIRRGPLRGNYGYTF
TRBV6-6	many	TRBJ1-4	-	TGTGCCAGCAGTTACCCCGACGCAACTAATGAAAAACTGTTTTTT	CASSYPDATNEKLFF
TRBV30	many	TRBJ2-1	-	TGTGCCTGGAGGTCAGGGTCCAATGAGCAGTTCTTC	CAWRSGSNEQFF
TRBV11-2	many	TRBJ2-3	-	TGTGCCAGCGGGGCAGATACGCAGTATTTT	CASGADTQYF
TRBV23-1	many	TRBJ2-1	-	TGCGCCAGCAGTCGCGTCAGAAGGGGCAATGAGCAGTTCTTC	CASSRVRRGNEQFF
TRBV12-3/TRBV12-4	few	TRBJ2-3	-	TGTGCCAGCAGTTTCTTATCGCAGTCGGATACGCAGTATTTT	CASSFLSQSDTQYF
TRBV5-1	many	TRBJ2-1	-	TGCGCCAGCAGCTTGACAGCCTCCTCCTACAATGAGCAGTTCTTC	CASSLTASSYNEQFF
TRBV29-1	many	TRBJ2-5	-	TGCAGCGTGAGGAAGACAGCACCGGAGACCCAGTACTTC	CSVRKTAPETQYF
TRBV14	few	TRBJ1-6	-	TGTGCCAGCAGCCAAGAATCCCCGACCTTTTCACCCCTCCACTTT	CASSQESPTFSPLHF
TRBV7-3	many	TRBJ1-1	-	TGTGCCAGCAGCTTAGGGGACACTTCGAACACTGAAGCTTTCTTT	CASSLGDTSNTEAFF
TRBV20-1	-	TRBJ1-1	-	TGCAGTGCCCCCTTCGTAGAAAGGGGGGAAGCTTTCTTT	CSAPFVERGEAFF
TRBV12-3/TRBV12-4	few	TRBJ1-1	-	TGTGCCAGCAGTTTGCGGGATGAAGCTTTCTTT	CASSLRDEAFF